Included here is one T cell receptor beta chain sequence, with context. Its antigen is currently unknown. This specimen belongs to a study of T cells in tuberculosis. Study-level information: T cells were selected with CD1B tetramers loaded with glucose monomycolate. Study-level results: Active tuberculosis alpha repertoires lay closer to GMM-specific TCRs than controls'.

TCRdb keeps only in-frame clones here, not all; method: immunoSEQ multiplex PCR. The repertoire has 35,000 to 55,000 clones, around 96% of them found once; the top ten carry approximately 7.6%. The CDR3 is made up of 15 amino acids. Germline V gene lookup returns CDR1 WNHNN and CDR2 SYGVQD (reference sequence). V was pared by 2 bases and J by 2 bases, with 10 bases between. V usage is TRBV10-1 and J usage is TRBJ1-3; D is perhaps TRBD1 (5 bases). The clonotype comes from a donor aged 10-35 years with latent tuberculosis or without tuberculosis infection. Material: PBMCs. CDR3 coding DNA: TGCGCCAGCAGTGAGGCCCAGGGAACTGGAAACACCATATATTTT. This sequence encodes CASSEAQGTGNTIYF.